Listed below are T cell receptor beta chains from one sample, sequenced in a study of radiotherapy plus CTLA-4 blockade in lung cancer. Measured with immunoSEQ multiplex PCR; TCRdb has only the in-frame clones, and not every one. The sample has roughly 100,000 clones, more than 75% seen once. The sequences come from peripheral blood, collected from a patient treated with radiotherapy plus ipilimumab. These receptors were taken from a human donor with non-small cell lung cancer that progressed on radiotherapy plus ipilimumab. Some clones in this sample may be carry-over from other donors' samples. The conserved cysteine and the conserved F or W are not part of the CDR3 here. D genes are given only for firm matches. Clone size is given for some rows only: seen once, a few or many times, or a class if the clone is expanded.

clone_size,j_call,v_call,d_call,cdr3_aa
.,TRBJ2-5,TRBV5-1,TRBD1,ASSSGTDQETQY
.,TRBJ2-3,TRBV4-2,.,ASSQDRLAGTSDTQY
few,TRBJ2-7,TRBV21-1,.,ASSKRDRAGYEQY
.,TRBJ2-1,TRBV12-5,TRBD2,ASGLGQGLAGREQF
.,TRBJ2-7,TRBV5-1,.,ASSLGGTYEQY
.,TRBJ2-6,TRBV5-1,.,ASSGAGLSGANVLT
.,TRBJ2-3,TRBV2,TRBD1,ASSNRGFDFNTQY
.,TRBJ2-5,TRBV5-4,.,ASSFPSEEETQY
once,TRBJ1-6,TRBV6-6,.,ASSYKGGNSPLH
.,TRBJ1-1,TRBV6-5,.,ASSYSMGMRAKAF
.,TRBJ1-1,TRBV6-5,.,ATQGDFATEAF
.,TRBJ2-1,TRBV19,.,ASTPLGVREQF
.,TRBJ2-3,TRBV28,TRBD2,ASSPPGLAGGLLDTQY
.,TRBJ1-3,TRBV4-1,.,ASSQVALSTSGNTIY
.,TRBJ1-1,TRBV4-3,.,ASSHSTNTEAF
.,TRBJ2-7,TRBV4-3,TRBD1,ASSRETGVGSEQY
.,TRBJ2-7,TRBV18,.,ASSPQAAVGNEQY
.,TRBJ1-1,TRBV7-2,TRBD1,ASSITGGTEAF
.,TRBJ1-6,TRBV4-2,TRBD1,ASSQDRGTVSSPLH
few,TRBJ2-2,TRBV10-3,TRBD2,ATRTSGHTGELF
.,TRBJ2-1,TRBV7-3,TRBD2,ASRHLRGDDNEQF
.,TRBJ1-1,TRBV7-2,.,ASSPLGAGNTEAF